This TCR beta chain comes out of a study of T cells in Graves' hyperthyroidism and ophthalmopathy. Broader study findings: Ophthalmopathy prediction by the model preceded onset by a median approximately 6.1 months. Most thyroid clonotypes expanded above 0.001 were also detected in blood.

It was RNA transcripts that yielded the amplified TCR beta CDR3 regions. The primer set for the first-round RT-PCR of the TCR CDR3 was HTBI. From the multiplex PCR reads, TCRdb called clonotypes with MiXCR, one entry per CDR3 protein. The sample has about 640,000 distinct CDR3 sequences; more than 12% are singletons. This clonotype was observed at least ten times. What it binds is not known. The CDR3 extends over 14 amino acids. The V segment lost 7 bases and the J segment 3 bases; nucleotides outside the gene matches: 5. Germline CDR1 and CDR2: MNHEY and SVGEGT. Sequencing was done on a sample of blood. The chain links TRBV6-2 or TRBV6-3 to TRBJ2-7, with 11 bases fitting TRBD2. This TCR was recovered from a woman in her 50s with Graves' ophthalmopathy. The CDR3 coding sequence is TGTGCCAGCACGTGGGGGACTAGCGGCTACGAGCAGTACTTC. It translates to CASTWGTSGYEQYF.